This entry lists 14 T cell receptor beta chains sequenced from one sample in a study of vaccination effects on CD4 cells after COVID-19. Before sequencing, viral peptide pools were used by the ViraFEST assay to expand antigen-specific CD4+ T cells. The culture ran for approximately 9 days before CD4+ T cells were isolated. Every participant took two doses of the BNT162b2 or mRNA-1273 vaccine. Their antigens remain unidentified. Produced via immunoSEQ multiplex PCR; TCRdb's table is partial and in-frame only. The sample includes tens of thousands of clones, approximately 71% of them seen just once. Sample: CD4+ T cells from PBMCs cultured with HCoV-NL63 spike peptides, taken after COVID-19 vaccination. The source of these receptors is a human donor who received a COVID-19 vaccine.

The rearrangement uses TRBV5-8 and TRBJ1-2; 10 bases are shared with TRBD1. The CDR3 loop spans 15 amino acids. Germline assignment: CDR1 SGHTS and CDR2 YDEGEE. The V and J ends lost 3 bases and 8 bases, in that order; junction bases with no gene match: 10. This CDR3 is CASSWETGGIGGYTF. As DNA, the CDR3 is TGTGCCAGCAGCTGGGAGACAGGGGGCATAGGAGGCTACACCTTC.

The V gene is TRBV10-3, the J gene TRBJ1-1; D not resolved. CDR1 and CDR2 (germline): ENHRY, SYGVKD. The CDR3 is made up of 13 amino acids. Deletions cut 6 bases from V and 1 base from J, with 9 bases between. The CDR3 sequence: CAIRPQQNTEAFF. CDR3 in DNA: TGTGCCATCAGACCACAGCAGAACACTGAAGCTTTCTTT.

V and J are TRBV9 and TRBJ2-7, with a weak D call TRBD1 (6 bases). The CDR3 extends over 18 amino acids. Per germline, CDR1 SGDLS and CDR2 YYNGEE. The V end was cut by 3 bases, the J end by 2 bases, with 24 bases between. CDR3 in DNA: TGTGCCAGCAGCGGCAATCGGAGAATTTGGACAGCCCCCTACGAGCAGTACTTC. Encoded protein: CASSGNRRIWTAPYEQYF.

The chain employs TRBV7-8 and TRBJ1-2, with D possibly TRBD1 on 5 matching bases. The germline V gene encodes CDR1 SGHVS and CDR2 FQNEAQ. The germline V and J ends were trimmed by 1 base and 2 bases, with 8 bases remaining between them. There are 14 residues in the CDR3. CDR3 protein: CASSLGEGNYGYTF. The CDR3 nucleotides read TGTGCCAGCAGCTTAGGGGAGGGGAACTATGGCTACACCTTC.

The CDR3 nucleotides read TGTGCCAGCAGCTTAGACAGGGGTATGTGGGAGACCCAGTACTTC. Translation: CASSLDRGMWETQYF. This sequence joins TRBV7-9 and TRBJ2-5, with 7 bases aligning to TRBD1. In germline, CDR1 is SEHNR, CDR2 FQNEAQ (reference sequence). The J segment lost 5 bases and the V segment lost 1 base, leaving 7 bases of the junction unmatched. The CDR3 has 15 amino acids.

The chain has TRBV15 and TRBJ2-1; D remains unclear. The V gene's germline CDR1 is LNHNV and CDR2 YYDKDF (reference sequence). There are 16 residues in the CDR3. V lost 0 bases and J 4 bases, leaving 13 bases between the germline ends. CDR3 sequence reads: CATSRDLGYGYNEQFF. CDR3 bases: TGTGCCACCAGCAGAGATCTGGGGTATGGGTACAATGAGCAGTTCTTC. The whole variable domain, remainder taken from reference TRBV15 and TRBJ2-1, is DAMVIQNPRYQVTQFGKPVTLSCSQTLNHNVMYWYQQKSSQAPKLLFHYYDKDFNNEADTPDNFQSRRPNTSFCFLDIRSPGLGDTAMYLCATSRDLGYGYNEQFFGPGTRLTVL.

This chain connects TRBV13 to TRBJ1-2, with D uncertain. V lost 0 bases, J lost 2 bases, and 10 bases lay in between. Germline CDR1 PRHDT, CDR2 FYEKMQ (reference sequence). The CDR3 has 15 amino acids. The CDR3 DNA reads TGTGCCAGCAGCTTAGGCCTTTGGGCAAACTATGGCTACACCTTC. Amino acid sequence: CASSLGLWANYGYTF.

The chain has TRBV18 and TRBJ1-2; D uncertain. Between the trimmed V and J ends, which lost 6 bases and 5 bases, there was a span of 13 bases. The CDR3 has 13 amino acids. The germline gives CDR1 KGHSH, CDR2 LQKENI. The CDR3: CASSSPQLYGYTF. The CDR3 DNA reads as TGTGCCAGCTCCTCGCCCCAACTTTATGGCTACACCTTC. Full variable domain (rest looked up from reference TRBV18 and TRBJ1-2): NAGVMQNPRHLVRRRGQEARLRCSPMKGHSHVYWYRQLPEEGLKFMVYLQKENIIDESGMPKERFSAEFPKEGPSILRIQQVVRGDSAAYFCASSSPQLYGYTFGSGTRLTVV.

The rearrangement uses TRBV6-4 and TRBJ2-3, with TRBD2 matching 8 bases. Germline CDR1 reads MRHNA; CDR2 reads SNTAGT. CDR3 length: 14 amino acids. V was pared by 3 bases and J by 1 base, with 0 bases of the junction left unmatched. CDR3 nucleotide sequence: TGTGCCAGCAGTGAGCGGGGGGGCACAGATACGCAGTATTTT. Protein sequence: CASSERGGTDTQYF.

This clone was detected a few times. V and J are TRBV12-3 or TRBV12-4 and TRBJ1-6, with D perhaps matching TRBD1 (5 bases). V dropped 7 bases and J dropped 13 bases, with 14 bases sitting between them. The CDR3 is 12 amino acids. The CDR3 bases are TGTGCCAGCAACCTAGGGGATGCCCCCCTCCACTTT. Translation gives CASNLGDAPLHF.

The chain links TRBV20-1 to TRBJ2-7, with D hard to call. V lost 3 bases, J lost 3 bases, and 12 bases lay in between. CDR3 length: 13 amino acids. In germline, CDR1 is DFQATT, CDR2 SNEGSKA (reference sequence). The CDR3 bases are TGCAGTGCTAGTTGGCCTAATGACTACGAGCAGTACTTC. It translates to CSASWPNDYEQYF.

The chain has TRBV18 and TRBJ2-2; 7 bases line up with TRBD2. The CDR3 runs to 15 residues. Per the germline V gene, CDR1 is KGHSH and CDR2 is LQKENI. J lost 6 bases, V lost 2 bases, and 6 bases had no gene match. The CDR3 DNA reads as TGTGCCAGCTCACCAGGCGGGAGAGGCTCCGGGGAGCTGTTTTTT. It is translated as CASSPGGRGSGELFF. Full variable domain (remainder filled in from reference TRBV18 and TRBJ2-2): NAGVMQNPRHLVRRRGQEARLRCSPMKGHSHVYWYRQLPEEGLKFMVYLQKENIIDESGMPKERFSAEFPKEGPSILRIQQVVRGDSAAYFCASSPGGRGSGELFFGEGSRLTVL.

The chain couples TRBV6-5 to TRBJ1-3; 8 nucleotides align to TRBD1. The ends lost 5 bases at V and 4 bases at J; junction bases unmatched: 7. The germline gives CDR1 MNHEY, CDR2 SVGAGI. There are 15 residues in the CDR3. This chain's CDR3 is CASSRTGGVGNTIYF. As DNA, the CDR3 is TGTGCCAGCAGTCGTACAGGGGGGGTAGGAAACACCATATATTTT.

The J gene is TRBJ1-5, the V gene TRBV18; D gene uncertain. CDR3 size: 14 residues. With 3 bases removed from V and 0 bases from J, the gap between germline ends came to 6 bases. Germline values: CDR1 KGHSH, CDR2 LQKENI. CDR3 region: CASSPPYSNQPQHF. CDR3 DNA sequence: TGTGCCAGCTCACCGCCATATAGCAATCAGCCCCAGCATTTT.